This T cell receptor beta chain comes out of a study of CD8 T cells in Susac syndrome. V was pared by 5 bases and J by 3 bases, with 12 bases between. There are 13 residues in the CDR3. The germline V gene has CDR1 SQVTM and CDR2 ANQGSEA. Random-hexamer reverse transcription was applied to about 0.45 to 1 ug RNA. Amplification of the TCR beta CDR3 was carried out by immunoSEQ multiplex PCR, which spanned a total of 54 Vbeta and 13 Jbeta segments. TCRdb re-analysed the immunoSEQ multiplex PCR reads in MiXCR, keeping a single row per CDR3 protein. This table holds roughly 200,000 distinct CDR3 sequences, 95% found once. TCR beta from blood CD8+ and CD4+ T cells was sequenced. The multiple sclerosis controls were treatment-naive patients, and their relapsing-remitting disease was stable or active.

This TCR was recovered from a human donor with multiple sclerosis. The genes are TRBV29-1 and TRBJ2-3, with D possibly TRBD2 on 6 matching bases. The sequenced sample was CD4+ T cells from PBMCs. The CDR3, as DNA: TGCAGCGTTACGGGACTGTTGACAGATACGCAGTATTTT. Amino acids: CSVTGLLTDTQYF.